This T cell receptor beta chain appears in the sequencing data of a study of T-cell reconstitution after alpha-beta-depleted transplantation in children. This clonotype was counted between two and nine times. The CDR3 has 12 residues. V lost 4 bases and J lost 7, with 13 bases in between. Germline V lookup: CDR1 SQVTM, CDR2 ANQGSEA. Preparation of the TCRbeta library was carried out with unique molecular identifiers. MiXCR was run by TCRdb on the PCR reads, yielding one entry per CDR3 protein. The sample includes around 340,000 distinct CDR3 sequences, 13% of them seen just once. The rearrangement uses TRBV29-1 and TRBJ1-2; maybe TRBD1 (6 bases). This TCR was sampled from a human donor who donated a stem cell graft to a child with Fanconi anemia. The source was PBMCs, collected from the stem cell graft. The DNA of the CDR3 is TGCAGCGTTGGAGCAGGGGCAGGTGGCTACACCTTC. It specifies CSVGAGAGGYTF.